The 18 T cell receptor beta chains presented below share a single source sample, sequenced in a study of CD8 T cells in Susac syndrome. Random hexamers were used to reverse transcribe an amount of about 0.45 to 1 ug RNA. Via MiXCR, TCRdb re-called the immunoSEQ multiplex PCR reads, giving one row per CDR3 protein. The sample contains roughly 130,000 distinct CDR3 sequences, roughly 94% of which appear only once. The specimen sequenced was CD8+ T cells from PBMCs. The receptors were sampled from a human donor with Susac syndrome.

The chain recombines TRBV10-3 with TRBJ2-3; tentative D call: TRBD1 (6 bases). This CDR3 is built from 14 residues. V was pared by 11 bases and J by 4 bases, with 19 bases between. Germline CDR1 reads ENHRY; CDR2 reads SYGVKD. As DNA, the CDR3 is TGTGCCGTCGAGGACCCTGGGGGCGCAGATACGCAGTATTTT. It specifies CAVEDPGGADTQYF.

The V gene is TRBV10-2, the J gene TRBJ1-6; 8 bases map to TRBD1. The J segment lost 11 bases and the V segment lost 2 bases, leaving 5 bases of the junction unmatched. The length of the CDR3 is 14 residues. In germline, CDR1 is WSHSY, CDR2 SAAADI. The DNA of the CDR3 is TGCGCCAGCAGTGAGGGACAGGGCTTCGCACCCCTCCACTTT. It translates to CASSEGQGFAPLHF.

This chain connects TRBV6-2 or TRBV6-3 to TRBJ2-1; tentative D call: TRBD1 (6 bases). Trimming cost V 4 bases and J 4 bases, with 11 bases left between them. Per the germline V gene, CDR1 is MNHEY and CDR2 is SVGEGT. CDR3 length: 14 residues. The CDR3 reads CASSWGPSYNEQFF. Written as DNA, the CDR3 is TGTGCCAGCAGTTGGGGGCCCAGTTACAATGAGCAGTTCTTC.

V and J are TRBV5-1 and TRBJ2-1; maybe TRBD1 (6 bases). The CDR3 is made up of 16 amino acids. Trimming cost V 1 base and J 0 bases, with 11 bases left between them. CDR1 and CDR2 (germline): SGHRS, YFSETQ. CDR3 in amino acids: CASSLNDRTSYNEQFF. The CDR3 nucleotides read TGCGCCAGCAGCTTGAACGACAGGACCTCCTACAATGAGCAGTTCTTC.

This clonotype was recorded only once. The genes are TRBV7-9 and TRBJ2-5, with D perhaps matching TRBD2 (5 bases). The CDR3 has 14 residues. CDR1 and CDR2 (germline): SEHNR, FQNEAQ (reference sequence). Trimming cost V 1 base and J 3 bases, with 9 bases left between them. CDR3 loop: CASSLDSAEETQYF. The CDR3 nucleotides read TGTGCCAGCAGCTTAGATAGCGCGGAAGAGACCCAGTACTTC.

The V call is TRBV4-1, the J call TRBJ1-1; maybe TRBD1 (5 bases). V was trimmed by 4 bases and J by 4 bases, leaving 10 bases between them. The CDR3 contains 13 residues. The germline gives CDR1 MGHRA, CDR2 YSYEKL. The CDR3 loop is CASSPNGGTEAFF. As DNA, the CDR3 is TGCGCCAGCAGCCCAAACGGGGGCACTGAAGCTTTCTTT.

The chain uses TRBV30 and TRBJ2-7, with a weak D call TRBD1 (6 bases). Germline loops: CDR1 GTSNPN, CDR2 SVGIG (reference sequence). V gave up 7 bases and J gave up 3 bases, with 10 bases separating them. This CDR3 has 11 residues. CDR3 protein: CASTQGYEQYF. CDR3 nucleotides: TGTGCCTCCACACAGGGCTACGAGCAGTACTTC.

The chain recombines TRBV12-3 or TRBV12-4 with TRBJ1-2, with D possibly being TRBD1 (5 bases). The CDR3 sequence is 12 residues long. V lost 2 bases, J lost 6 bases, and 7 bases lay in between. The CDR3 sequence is CASSLQGHGYTF. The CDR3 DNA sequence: TGTGCCAGCAGTTTACAGGGACATGGCTACACCTTC.

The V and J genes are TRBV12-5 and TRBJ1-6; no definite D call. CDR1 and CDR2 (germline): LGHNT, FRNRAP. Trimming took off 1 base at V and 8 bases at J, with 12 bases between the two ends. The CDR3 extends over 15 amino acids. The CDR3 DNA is TGTGCTAGTGGTTTGGCGACGAGTGCGGATTCACCCCTCCACTTT. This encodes CASGLATSADSPLHF. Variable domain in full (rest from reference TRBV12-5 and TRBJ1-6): DARVTQTPRHKVTEMGQEVTMRCQPILGHNTVFWYRQTMMQGLELLAYFRNRAPLDDSGMPKDRFSAEMPDATLATLKIQPSEPRDSAVYFCASGLATSADSPLHFGNGTRLTVT.

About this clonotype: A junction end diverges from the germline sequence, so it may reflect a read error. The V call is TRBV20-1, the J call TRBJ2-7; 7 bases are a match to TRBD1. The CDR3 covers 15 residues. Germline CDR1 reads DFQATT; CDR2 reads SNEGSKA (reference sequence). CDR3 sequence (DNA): TGCAGTGCCGAGGGACAGTCGAGCCACCTGCACGAGCGGTACTTC. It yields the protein CSAEGQSSHLHERYF.

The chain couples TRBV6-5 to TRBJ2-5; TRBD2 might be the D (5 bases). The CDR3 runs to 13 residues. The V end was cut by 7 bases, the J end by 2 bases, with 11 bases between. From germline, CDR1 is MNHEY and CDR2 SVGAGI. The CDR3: CASNPSGQETQYF. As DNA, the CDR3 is TGTGCCAGCAACCCCAGCGGTCAAGAGACCCAGTACTTC.

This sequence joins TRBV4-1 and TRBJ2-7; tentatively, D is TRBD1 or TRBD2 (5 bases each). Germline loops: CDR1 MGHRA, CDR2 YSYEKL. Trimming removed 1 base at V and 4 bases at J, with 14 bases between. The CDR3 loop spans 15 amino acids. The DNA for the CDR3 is TGCGCCAGCAGCCAAGTTTCGAGGGGCCCGTACGAGCAGTACTTC. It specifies CASSQVSRGPYEQYF.

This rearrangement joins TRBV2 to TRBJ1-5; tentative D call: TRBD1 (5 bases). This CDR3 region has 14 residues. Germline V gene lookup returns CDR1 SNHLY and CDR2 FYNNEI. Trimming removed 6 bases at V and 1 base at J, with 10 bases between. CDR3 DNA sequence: TGTGCCAGCAGGGGGGAAGGGAGCAATCAGCCCCAGCATTTT. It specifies CASRGEGSNQPQHF.

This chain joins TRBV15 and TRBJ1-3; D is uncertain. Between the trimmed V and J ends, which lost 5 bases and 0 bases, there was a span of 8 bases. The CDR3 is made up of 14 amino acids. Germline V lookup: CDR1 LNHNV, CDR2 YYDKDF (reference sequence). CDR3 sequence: CATSALYSGNTIYF. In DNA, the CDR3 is TGTGCCACCAGCGCCTTGTACTCTGGAAACACCATATATTTT.

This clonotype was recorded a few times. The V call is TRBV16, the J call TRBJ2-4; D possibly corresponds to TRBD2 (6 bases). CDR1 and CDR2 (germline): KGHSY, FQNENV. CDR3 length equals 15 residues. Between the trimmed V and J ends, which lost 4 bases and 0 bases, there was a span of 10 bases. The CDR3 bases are TGTGCCAGCAGCCCTGGAGGGATAGCCAAAAACATTCAGTACTTC. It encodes CASSPGGIAKNIQYF.

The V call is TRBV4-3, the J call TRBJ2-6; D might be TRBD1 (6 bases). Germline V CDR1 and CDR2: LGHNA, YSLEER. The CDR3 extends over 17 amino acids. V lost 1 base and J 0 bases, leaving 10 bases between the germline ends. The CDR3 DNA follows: TGCGCCAGCAGCCAAGGGACAGAACCCTCTGGGGCCAACGTCCTGACTTTC. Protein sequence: CASSQGTEPSGANVLTF.

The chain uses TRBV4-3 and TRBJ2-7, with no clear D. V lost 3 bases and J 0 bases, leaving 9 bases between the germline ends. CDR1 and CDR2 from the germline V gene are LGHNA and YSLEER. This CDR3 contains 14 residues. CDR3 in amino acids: CASSQLTHSYEQYF. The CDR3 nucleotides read TGCGCCAGCAGCCAGCTGACTCACTCCTACGAGCAGTACTTC.

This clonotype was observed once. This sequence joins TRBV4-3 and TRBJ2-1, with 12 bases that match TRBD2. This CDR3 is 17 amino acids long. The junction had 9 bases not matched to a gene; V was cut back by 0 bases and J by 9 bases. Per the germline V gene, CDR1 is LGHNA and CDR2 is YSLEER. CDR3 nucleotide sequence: TGCGCCAGCAGCCAAGATTTGAGGCTAGCGGGGGGGGTTGAGCAGTTCTTC. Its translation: CASSQDLRLAGGVEQFF.